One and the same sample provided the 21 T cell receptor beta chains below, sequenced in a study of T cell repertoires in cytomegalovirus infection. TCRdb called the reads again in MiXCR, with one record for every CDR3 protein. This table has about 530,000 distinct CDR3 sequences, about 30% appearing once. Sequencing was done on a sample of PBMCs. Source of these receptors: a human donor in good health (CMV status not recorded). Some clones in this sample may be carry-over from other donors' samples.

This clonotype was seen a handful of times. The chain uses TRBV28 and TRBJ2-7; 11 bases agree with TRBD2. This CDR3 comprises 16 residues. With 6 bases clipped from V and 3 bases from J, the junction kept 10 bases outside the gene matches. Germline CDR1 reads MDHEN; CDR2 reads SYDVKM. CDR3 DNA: TGTGCCAGCAGCACAATACTAGCGGGAGCCCTCTACGAGCAGTACGTC. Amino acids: CASSTILAGALYEQYV.

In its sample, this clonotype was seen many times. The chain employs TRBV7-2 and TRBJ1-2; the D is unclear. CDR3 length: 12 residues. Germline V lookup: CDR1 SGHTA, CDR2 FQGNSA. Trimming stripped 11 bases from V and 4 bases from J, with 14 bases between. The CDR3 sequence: CASNSGFYGYTF. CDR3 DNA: TGTGCCTCCAATAGTGGGTTCTATGGCTACACCTTC.

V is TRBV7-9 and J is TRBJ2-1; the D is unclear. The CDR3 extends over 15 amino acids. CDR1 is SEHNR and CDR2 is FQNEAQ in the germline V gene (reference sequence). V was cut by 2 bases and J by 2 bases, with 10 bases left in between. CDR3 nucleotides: TGTGCCAGCAGCTTACCCTTAGCAGCCTACAATGAGCAGTTCTTC. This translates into CASSLPLAAYNEQFF. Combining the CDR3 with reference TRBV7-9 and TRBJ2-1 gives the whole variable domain DTGVSQNPRHKITKRGQNVTFRCDPISEHNRLYWYRQTLGQGPEFLTYFQNEAQLEKSRLLSDRFSAERPKGSFSTLEIQRTEQGDSAMYLCASSLPLAAYNEQFFGPGTRLTVL.

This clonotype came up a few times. CDR3 DNA: TGTGCCAGCAGCTTAGAGGACCCCCAGGCGATCACCTTC. Its protein product is CASSLEDPQAITF. This chain joins TRBV7-2 and TRBJ1-2; D is uncertain. V shed 1 base and J shed 13 bases, with 16 bases lying between them. CDR1 and CDR2 (germline): SGHTA, FQGNSA. This CDR3 contains 13 residues. The full variable domain, rest sourced from reference TRBV7-2 and TRBJ1-2, is GAGVSQSPSNKVTEKGKDVELRCDPISGHTALYWYRQSLGQGLEFLIYFQGNSAPDKSGLPSDRFSAERTGGSVSTLTIQRTQQEDSAVYLCASSLEDPQAITFGSGTRLTVV.

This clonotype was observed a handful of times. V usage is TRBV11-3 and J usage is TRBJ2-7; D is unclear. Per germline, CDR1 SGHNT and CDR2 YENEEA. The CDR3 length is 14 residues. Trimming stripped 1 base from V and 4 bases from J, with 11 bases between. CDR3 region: CASSLGVGNYEQYV. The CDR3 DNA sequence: TGTGCCAGCAGCTTAGGGGTGGGGAATTACGAGCAGTACGTC.

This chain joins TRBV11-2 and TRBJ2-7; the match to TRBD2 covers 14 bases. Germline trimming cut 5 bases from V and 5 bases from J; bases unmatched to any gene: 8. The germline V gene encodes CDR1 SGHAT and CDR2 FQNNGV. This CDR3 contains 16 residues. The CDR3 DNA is TGTGCCAGCAGCCCCGGGACTAGCGGGAGTTTAAACGAGCAGTACGTC. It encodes CASSPGTSGSLNEQYV.

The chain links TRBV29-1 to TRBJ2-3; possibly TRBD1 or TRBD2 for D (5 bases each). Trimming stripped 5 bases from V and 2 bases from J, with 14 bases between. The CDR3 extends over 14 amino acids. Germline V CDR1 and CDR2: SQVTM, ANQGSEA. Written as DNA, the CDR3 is TGCAGCGTTCGGGGCGGAACGTTCACAGATACGCAGTATTTT. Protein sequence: CSVRGGTFTDTQYF.

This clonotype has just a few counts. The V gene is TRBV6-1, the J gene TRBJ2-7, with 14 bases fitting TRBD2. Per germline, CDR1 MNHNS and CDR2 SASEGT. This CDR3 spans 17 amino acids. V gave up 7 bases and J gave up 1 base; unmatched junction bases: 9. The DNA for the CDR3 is TGTGCCAGCAAGACCGGGACTAGCGGGAGTACGTCCTACGAGCAGTACGTC. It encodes CASKTGTSGSTSYEQYV.

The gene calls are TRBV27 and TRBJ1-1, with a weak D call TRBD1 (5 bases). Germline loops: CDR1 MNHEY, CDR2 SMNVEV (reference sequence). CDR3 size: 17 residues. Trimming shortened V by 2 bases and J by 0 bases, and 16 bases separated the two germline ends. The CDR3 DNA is TGTGCCAGCAGTTTACGACGCGGGGGGACGGTGAACACTGAAGCTTTCTTT. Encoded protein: CASSLRRGGTVNTEAFF.

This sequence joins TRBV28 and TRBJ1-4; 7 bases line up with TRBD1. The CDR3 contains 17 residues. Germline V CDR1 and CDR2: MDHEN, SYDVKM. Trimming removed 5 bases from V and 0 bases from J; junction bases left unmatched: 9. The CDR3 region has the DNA TGTGCCAGCAGTCAACCTAGGGACAGCTCAACTAATGAAAAACTGTTTTTT. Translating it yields CASSQPRDSSTNEKLFF. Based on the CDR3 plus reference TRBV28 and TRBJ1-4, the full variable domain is DVKVTQSSRYLVKRTGEKVFLECVQDMDHENMFWYRQDPGLGLRLIYFSYDVKMKEKGDIPEGYSVSREKKERFSLILESASTNQTSMYLCASSQPRDSSTNEKLFFGSGTQLSVL.

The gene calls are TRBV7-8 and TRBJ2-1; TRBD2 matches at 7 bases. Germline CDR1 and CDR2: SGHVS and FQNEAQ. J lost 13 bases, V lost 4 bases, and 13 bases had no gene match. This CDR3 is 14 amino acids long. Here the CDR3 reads CASSSRGSLNSQFF. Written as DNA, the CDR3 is TGTGCCAGCAGCTCCCGCGGGAGTCTAAACAGTCAGTTCTTC.

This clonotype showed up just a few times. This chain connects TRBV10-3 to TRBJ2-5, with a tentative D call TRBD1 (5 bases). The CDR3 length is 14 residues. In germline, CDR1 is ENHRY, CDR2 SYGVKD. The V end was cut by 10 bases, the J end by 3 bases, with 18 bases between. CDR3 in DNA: TGTGCCACCTGTAAGACAGCCAACGAAGAGACCCAGTACTTC. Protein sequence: CATCKTANEETQYF.

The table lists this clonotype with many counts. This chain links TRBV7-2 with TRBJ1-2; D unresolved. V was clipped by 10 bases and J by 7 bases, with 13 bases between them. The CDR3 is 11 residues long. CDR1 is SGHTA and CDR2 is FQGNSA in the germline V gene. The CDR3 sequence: CATAEQFGYTF. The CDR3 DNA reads TGTGCCACCGCAGAGCAGTTTGGCTACACCTTC.

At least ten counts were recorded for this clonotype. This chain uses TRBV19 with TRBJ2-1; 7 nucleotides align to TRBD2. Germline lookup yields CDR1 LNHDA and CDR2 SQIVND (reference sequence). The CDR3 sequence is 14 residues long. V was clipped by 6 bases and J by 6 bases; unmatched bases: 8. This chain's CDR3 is CASSPIAGGNEQFF. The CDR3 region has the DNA TGTGCCAGTAGCCCCATAGCGGGTGGCAATGAGCAGTTCTTC. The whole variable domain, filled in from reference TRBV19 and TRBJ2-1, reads DGGITQSPKYLFRKEGQNVTLSCEQNLNHDAMYWYRQDPGQGLRLIYYSQIVNDFQKGDIAEGYSVSREKKESFPLTVTSAQKNPTAFYLCASSPIAGGNEQFFGPGTRLTVL.

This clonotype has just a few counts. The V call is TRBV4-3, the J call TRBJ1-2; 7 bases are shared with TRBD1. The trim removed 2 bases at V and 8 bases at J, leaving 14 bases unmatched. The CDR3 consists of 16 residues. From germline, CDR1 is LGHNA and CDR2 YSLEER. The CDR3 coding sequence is TGCGCCAGCAGCCAAAGCGACAACAGGGGAGGGTACGGCTACACCTTC. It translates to CASSQSDNRGGYGYTF.

CDR3 DNA sequence: TGTGCCAGCAATCCTCAGAGGGCCCCCGGGGGTGAGCAGTTCTTC. This encodes CASNPQRAPGGEQFF. This chain links TRBV12-3 or TRBV12-4 with TRBJ2-1; D is possibly TRBD2 (6 bases). V was clipped by 7 bases and J by 9 bases, with 22 bases between them. The CDR3 covers 15 residues.

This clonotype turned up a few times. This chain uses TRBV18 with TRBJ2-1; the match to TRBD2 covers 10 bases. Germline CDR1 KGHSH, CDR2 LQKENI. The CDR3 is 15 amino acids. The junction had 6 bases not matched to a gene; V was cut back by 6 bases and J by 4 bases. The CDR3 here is CASSIAGGHYNEQFF. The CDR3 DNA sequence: TGTGCCAGCTCGATAGCGGGAGGACATTACAATGAGCAGTTCTTC.

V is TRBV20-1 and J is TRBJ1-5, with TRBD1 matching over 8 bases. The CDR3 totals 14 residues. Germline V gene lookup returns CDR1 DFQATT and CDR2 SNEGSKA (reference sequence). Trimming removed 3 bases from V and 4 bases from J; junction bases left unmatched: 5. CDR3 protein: CSASRDRLNQPQHF. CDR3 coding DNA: TGCAGTGCTAGCCGGGACAGGTTGAATCAGCCCCAGCATTTT.

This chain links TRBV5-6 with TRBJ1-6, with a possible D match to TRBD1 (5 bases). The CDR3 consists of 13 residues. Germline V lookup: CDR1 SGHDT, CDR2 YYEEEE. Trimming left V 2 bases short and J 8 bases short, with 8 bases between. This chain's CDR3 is CASSLWGDSPLHF. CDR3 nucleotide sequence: TGTGCCAGCAGCTTATGGGGGGATTCACCCCTCCACTTT.

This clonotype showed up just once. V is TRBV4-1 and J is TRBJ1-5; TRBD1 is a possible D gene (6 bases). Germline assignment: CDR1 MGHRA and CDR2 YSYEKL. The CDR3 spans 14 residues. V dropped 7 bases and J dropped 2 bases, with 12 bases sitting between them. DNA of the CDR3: TGCGCCAGCACCCCAAGGGGGGGCAATCAGCCCCAGCATTTT. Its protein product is CASTPRGGNQPQHF.

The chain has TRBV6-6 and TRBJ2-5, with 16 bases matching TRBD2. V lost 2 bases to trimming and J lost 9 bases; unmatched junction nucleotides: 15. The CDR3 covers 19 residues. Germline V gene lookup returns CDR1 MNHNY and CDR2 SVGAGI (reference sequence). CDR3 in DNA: TGTGCCAGCAGTTACAGATTCTCCGGGACTAGCGGGAGGGGGGACTCCCAGTACTTC. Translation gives CASSYRFSGTSGRGDSQYF.